This T cell receptor (beta chain) is from a study of blood T cell repertoires in COVID-19. This clone was recorded only once. Germline V gives CDR1 SGHTA, CDR2 FQGNSA. The CDR3 totals 14 residues. J lost 5 bases, V lost 1 base, and 2 bases had no gene match. The table came from immunoSEQ multiplex PCR; TCRdb's copy has only in-frame clones and leaves some out. Among 95,000 or so clones listed, around 87% were seen once. The chain uses TRBV7-2 and TRBJ2-5, with 9 bases identical to TRBD1. The clonotype was recovered from a human donor in a cohort sampled during active COVID-19. The sequencing input was peripheral blood. Written as DNA, the CDR3 is TGTGCCAGCAGCTTAGACAGGGGGCGGGAGACCCAGTACTTC. Encoded protein: CASSLDRGRETQYF.